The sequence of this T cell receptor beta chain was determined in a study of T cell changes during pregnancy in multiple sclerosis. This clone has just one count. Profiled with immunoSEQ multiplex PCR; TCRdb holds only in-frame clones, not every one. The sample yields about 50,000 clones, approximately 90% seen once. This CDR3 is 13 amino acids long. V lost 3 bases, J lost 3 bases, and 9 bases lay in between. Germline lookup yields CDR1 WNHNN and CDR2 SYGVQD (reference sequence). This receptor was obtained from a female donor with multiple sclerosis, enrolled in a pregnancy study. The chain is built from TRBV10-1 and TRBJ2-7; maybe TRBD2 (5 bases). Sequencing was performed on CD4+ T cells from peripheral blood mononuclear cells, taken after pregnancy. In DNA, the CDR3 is TGCGCCAGCAGTGATTACCGGGACTACGAGCAGTACTTC. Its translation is CASSDYRDYEQYF.